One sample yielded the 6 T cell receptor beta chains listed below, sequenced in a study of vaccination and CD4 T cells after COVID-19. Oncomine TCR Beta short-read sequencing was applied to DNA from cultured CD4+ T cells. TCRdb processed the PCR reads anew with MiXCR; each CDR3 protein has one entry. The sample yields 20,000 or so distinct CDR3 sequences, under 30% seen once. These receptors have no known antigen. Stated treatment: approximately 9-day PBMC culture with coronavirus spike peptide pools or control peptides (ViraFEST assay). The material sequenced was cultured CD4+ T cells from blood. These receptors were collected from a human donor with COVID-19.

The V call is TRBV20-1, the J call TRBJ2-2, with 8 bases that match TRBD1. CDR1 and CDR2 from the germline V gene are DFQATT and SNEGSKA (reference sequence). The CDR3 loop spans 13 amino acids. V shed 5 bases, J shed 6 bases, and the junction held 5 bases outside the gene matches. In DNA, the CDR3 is TGCAGTGCTCGGACAGGGAGGTCCGGGGAGCTGTTTTTT. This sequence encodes CSARTGRSGELFF.

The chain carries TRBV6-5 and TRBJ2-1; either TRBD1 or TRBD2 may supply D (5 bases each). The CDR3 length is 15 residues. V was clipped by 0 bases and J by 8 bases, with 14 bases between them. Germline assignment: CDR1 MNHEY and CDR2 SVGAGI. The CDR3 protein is CASSYSTARGDEQFF. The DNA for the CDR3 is TGTGCCAGCAGTTACTCGACAGCGAGGGGCGATGAGCAGTTCTTC.

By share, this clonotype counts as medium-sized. In DNA form, the CDR3 reads TGTGCCAGCAGTCGAGACGGGGGAAACTATGGCTACACCTTC. Residues: CASSRDGGNYGYTF. The rearrangement links TRBV11-2 to TRBJ1-2, with D tentatively TRBD1 (5 bases). The germline V gene has CDR1 SGHAT and CDR2 FQNNGV. The V end was cut by 6 bases, the J end by 2 bases, with 13 bases between. The CDR3 consists of 14 residues.

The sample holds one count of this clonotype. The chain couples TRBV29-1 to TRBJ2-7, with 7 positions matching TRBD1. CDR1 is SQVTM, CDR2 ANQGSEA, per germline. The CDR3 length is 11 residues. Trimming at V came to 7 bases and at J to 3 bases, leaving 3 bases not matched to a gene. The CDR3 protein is CSAQGDYEQYF. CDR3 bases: TGCAGCGCCCAGGGGGACTACGAGCAGTACTTC.

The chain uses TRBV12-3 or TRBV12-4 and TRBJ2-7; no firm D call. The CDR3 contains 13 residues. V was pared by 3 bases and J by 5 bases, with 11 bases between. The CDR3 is CASSFRSVDEQYF. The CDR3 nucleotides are TGTGCCAGCAGTTTCAGGTCCGTCGACGAGCAGTACTTC.

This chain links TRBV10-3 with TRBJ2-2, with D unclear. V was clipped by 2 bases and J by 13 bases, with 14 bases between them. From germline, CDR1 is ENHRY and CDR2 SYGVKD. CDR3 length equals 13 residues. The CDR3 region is CAISETPRLWLFF. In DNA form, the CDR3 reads TGTGCCATCAGTGAGACACCTCGCCTTTGGCTGTTTTTT.